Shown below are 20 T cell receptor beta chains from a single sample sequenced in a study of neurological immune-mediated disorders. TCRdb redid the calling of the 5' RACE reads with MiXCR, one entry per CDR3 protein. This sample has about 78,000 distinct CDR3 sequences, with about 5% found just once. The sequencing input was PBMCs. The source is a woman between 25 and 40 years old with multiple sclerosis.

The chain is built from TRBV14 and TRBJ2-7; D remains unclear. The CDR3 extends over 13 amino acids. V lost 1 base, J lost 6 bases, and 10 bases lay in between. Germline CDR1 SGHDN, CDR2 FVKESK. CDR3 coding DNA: TGTGCCAGCAGCCAAGCGCTAAATGGCGAGCAGTACTTC. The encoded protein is CASSQALNGEQYF.

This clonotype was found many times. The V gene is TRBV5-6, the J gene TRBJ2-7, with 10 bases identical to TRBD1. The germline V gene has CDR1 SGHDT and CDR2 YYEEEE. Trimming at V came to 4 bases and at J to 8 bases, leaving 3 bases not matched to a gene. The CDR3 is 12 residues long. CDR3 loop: CASSRTGGKQYF. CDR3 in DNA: TGTGCCAGCAGCCGGACAGGGGGTAAGCAGTACTTC.

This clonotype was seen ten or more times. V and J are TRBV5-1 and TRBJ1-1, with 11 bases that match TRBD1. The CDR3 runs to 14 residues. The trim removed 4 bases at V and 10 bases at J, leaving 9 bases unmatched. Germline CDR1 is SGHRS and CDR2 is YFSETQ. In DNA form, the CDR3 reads TGCGCCAGCAGCCCGGTCGGGACAGGGGGTATAGCTTTCTTT. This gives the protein CASSPVGTGGIAFF.

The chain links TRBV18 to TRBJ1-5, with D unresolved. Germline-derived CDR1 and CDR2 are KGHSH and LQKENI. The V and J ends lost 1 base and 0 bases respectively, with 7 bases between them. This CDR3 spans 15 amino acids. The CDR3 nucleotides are TGTGCCAGCTCACCACGGCAGGTTAGCAATCAGCCCCAGCATTTT. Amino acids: CASSPRQVSNQPQHF. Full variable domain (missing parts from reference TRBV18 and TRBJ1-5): NAGVMQNPRHLVRRRGQEARLRCSPMKGHSHVYWYRQLPEEGLKFMVYLQKENIIDESGMPKERFSAEFPKEGPSILRIQQVVRGDSAAYFCASSPRQVSNQPQHFGDGTRLSIL.

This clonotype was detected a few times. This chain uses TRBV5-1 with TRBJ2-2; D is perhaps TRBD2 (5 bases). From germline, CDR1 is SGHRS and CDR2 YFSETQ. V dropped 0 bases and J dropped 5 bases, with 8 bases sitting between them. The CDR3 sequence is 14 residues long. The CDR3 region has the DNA TGCGCCAGCAGCTTGGGGGGAGTGACCGGGGAGCTGTTTTTT. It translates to CASSLGGVTGELFF.

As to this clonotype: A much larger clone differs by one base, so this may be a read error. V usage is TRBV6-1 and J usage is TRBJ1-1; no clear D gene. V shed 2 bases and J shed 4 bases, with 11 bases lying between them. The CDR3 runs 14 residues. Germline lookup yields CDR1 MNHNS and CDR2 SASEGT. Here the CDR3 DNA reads TGTGCCAGCAGTGAATCAGCACGGTTCACTGAAGCTTTCTTT. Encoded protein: CASSESARFTEAFF.

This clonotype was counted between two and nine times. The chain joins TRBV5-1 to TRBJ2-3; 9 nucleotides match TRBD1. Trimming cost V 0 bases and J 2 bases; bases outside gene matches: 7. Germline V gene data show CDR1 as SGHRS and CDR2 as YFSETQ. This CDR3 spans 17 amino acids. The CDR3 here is CASSLVTGGGITDTQYF. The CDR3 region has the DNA TGCGCCAGCAGCTTGGTAACAGGGGGCGGAATCACAGATACGCAGTATTTT.

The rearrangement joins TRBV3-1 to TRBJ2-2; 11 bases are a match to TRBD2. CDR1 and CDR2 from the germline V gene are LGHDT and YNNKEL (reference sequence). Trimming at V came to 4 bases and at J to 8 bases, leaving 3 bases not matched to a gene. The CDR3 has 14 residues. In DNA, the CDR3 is TGTGCCAGCAGCCCGCTAGCGGGAGGAGGGGAGCTGTTTTTT. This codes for CASSPLAGGGELFF.

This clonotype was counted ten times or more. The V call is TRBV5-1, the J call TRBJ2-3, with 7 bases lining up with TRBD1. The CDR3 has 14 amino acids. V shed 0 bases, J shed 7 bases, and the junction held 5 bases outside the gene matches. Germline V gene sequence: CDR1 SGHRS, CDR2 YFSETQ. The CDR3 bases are TGCGCCAGCAGCTTGGGGACAGGAGCCTATACGCAGTATTTT. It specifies CASSLGTGAYTQYF.

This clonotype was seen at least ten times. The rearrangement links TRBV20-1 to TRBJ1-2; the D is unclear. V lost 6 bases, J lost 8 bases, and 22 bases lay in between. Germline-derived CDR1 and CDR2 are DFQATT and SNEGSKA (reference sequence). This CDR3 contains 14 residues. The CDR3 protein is CSASNWRVFAGYTF. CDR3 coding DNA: TGCAGTGCCTCAAACTGGAGGGTTTTTGCGGGCTACACCTTC.

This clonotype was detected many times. The CDR3 region is CSVPGGYGTQYF. As DNA, the CDR3 is TGCAGTGTTCCAGGGGGCTACGGGACCCAGTACTTC. This sequence joins TRBV20-1 and TRBJ2-5; 8 nucleotides match TRBD1. The CDR3 sequence is 12 residues long. V was pared by 7 bases and J by 7 bases, with 8 bases of the junction left unmatched. The germline V gene encodes CDR1 DFQATT and CDR2 SNEGSKA (reference sequence).

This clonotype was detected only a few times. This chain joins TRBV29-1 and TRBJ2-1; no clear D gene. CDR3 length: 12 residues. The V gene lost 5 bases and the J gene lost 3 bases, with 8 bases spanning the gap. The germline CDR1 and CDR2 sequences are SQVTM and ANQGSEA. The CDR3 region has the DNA TGCAGCGTTATCGGCTACTACAATGAGCAGTTCTTC. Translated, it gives CSVIGYYNEQFF.

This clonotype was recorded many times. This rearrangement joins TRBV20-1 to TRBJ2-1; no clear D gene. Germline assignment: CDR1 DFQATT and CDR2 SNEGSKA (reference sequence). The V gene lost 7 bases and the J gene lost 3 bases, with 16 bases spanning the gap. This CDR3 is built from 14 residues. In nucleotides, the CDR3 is TGCAGTGTTGACCCTAGGTCGGGCTACAATGAGCAGTTCTTC. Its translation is CSVDPRSGYNEQFF.

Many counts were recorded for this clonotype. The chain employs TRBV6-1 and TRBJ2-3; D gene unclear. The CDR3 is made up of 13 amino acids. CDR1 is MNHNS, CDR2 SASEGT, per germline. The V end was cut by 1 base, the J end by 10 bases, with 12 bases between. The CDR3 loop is CASSEDGNLPQYF. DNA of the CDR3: TGTGCCAGCAGTGAAGATGGCAACCTACCGCAGTATTTT.

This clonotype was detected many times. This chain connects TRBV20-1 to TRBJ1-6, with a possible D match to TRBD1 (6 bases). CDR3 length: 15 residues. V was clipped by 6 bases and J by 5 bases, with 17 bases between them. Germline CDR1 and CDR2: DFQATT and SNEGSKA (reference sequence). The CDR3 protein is CSAKQGLRDNSPLHF. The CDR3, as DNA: TGCAGTGCCAAACAGGGCTTAAGGGATAATTCACCCCTCCACTTT.

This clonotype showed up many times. This CDR3 is CSARRLGGITDTQYF. DNA for the CDR3: TGCAGTGCTAGGAGACTAGGCGGGATCACAGATACGCAGTATTTT. V usage is TRBV20-1 and J usage is TRBJ2-3; a weak D match, TRBD2 (6 bases). Germline assignment: CDR1 DFQATT and CDR2 SNEGSKA (reference sequence). The CDR3 loop spans 15 amino acids. The V end lost 3 bases, the J end lost 2 bases, and 15 bases lay between the germline ends.

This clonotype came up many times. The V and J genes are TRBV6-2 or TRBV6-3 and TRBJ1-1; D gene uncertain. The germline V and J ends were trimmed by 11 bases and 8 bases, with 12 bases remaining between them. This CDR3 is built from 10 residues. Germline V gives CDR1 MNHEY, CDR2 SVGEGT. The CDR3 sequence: CAGHPQEAFF. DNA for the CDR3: TGTGCCGGCCACCCACAAGAAGCTTTCTTT.

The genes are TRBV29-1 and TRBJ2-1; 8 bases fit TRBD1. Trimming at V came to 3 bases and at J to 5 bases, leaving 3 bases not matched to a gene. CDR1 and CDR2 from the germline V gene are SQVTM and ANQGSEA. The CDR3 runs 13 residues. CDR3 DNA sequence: TGCAGCGTTGACGGGACAGGAGACAATGAGCAGTTCTTC. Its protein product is CSVDGTGDNEQFF.

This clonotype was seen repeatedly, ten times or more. The CDR3 sequence: CSARLPPGAQGYYEQYF. CDR3 nucleotide sequence: TGCAGTGCTAGACTTCCCCCAGGGGCGCAGGGCTACTACGAGCAGTACTTC. J is TRBJ2-7 and V is TRBV20-1, with D possibly matching TRBD1 (6 bases). Trimming left V 2 bases short and J 3 bases short, with 23 bases between. The CDR3 has 17 amino acids. The germline V gene has CDR1 DFQATT and CDR2 SNEGSKA (reference sequence).

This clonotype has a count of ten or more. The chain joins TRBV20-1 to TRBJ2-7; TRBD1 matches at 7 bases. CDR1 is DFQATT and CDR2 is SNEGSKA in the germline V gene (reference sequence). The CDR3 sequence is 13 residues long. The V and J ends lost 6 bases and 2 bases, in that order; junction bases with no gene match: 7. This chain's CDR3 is CSARRTGAYEQYF. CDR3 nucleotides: TGCAGTGCCCGAAGGACAGGAGCCTACGAGCAGTACTTC.